This T cell receptor (beta chain) was sequenced during a study of blood T cell repertoires in COVID-19. Germline V gives CDR1 LNHDA, CDR2 SQIVND (reference sequence). This CDR3 region has 12 residues. V lost 4 bases and J 5 bases, leaving 8 bases between the germline ends. Assay: immunoSEQ multiplex PCR; the TCRdb copy retains only in-frame clones and omits some. The profile shows a few hundred thousand clones, roughly 90% of them singletons. This sequence joins TRBV19 and TRBJ1-1; perhaps TRBD1 as D (5 bases). Sequenced input: PBMCs or T cells enriched from blood (not recorded which). The receptor's source is a woman aged 40 to 50 who had recovered from COVID-19. The CDR3 nucleotides are TGTGCCAGTAGTAGGCAGGGAACTGAAGCTTTCTTT. Translating gives CASSRQGTEAFF.